Listed below are T cell receptor beta chains from one sample, sequenced in a study of early T cells in non-severe SARS-CoV-2 infection. MiXCR, run by TCRdb on the 5' RACE reads, gives a single entry per CDR3 protein. The sample lists about 60,000 distinct CDR3 sequences, 5.6% seen once, with 6.8% in the top ten. The sequenced sample was whole blood. The source is an adult who was a healthcare worker with PCR-confirmed SARS-CoV-2 infection or an uninfected control (not recorded which). CDR3s leave out the opening cysteine and the closing phenylalanine or tryptophan.

>TRBV5-1|TRBJ2-7
ASSPGPPHEQY
>TRBV30|TRBJ2-2
AWSRQGFAGELF
>TRBV3-1|TRBJ1-5
ASSQGGQANQPQH
>TRBV5-5|TRBJ1-4
ASTGTAEKLF
>TRBV7-8|TRBJ2-1
ASSLFAESSYNEQF
>TRBV7-6|TRBJ2-1
ASSLDGPLAYNEQF
>TRBV7-7|TRBJ2-3
ASSGDTAADTQY
>TRBV2|TRBJ2-1
ASRLARDEQF
>TRBV6-5|TRBJ2-1
ASRSSSGGPYNEQF
>TRBV7-2|TRBJ2-2
ASSFSGTRNTGELF
>TRBV15|TRBJ2-2
ATSRGGGTGTGELF
>TRBV29-1|TRBJ2-3
SVATGVGTDTQY
>TRBV7-2|TRBJ2-4
ASRLGQVGQNIQY
>TRBV21-1|TRBJ2-3
ASSKTGRGIDTQY
>TRBV6-6|TRBJ1-2
ASRTGASLLGYT
>TRBV12-3/TRBV12-4|TRBJ2-5
ASIPGSFQETQY
>TRBV24-1|TRBJ2-5
ATSGGSKETQY
>TRBV18|TRBJ1-6
ASSPADNSPLH
>TRBV6-2/TRBV6-3|TRBJ2-1
ASRRRGGQNEQF
>TRBV7-8|TRBJ2-7
ASSEVGLAIYGQY
>TRBV10-2|TRBJ2-5
ATSAGGETQY
>TRBV6-5|TRBJ1-2
ASKPSIGRYYGYT
>TRBV5-1|TRBJ1-1
ASSSWTAQQNTEAF
>TRBV5-6|TRBJ1-1
ASSIGWGGSTEAF
>TRBV20-1|TRBJ2-2
SARVVQASGELF
>TRBV6-2/TRBV6-3|TRBJ1-1
ASTQRDTRRAF
>TRBV20-1|TRBJ1-2
SAWGSGGPNYGYT
>TRBV6-2/TRBV6-3|TRBJ2-7
ASREQTGASYEQY
>TRBV7-2|TRBJ1-1
ASSLTQKNTEAF